This TCR beta chain appears in the sequencing data of a study of shared clonotypes between healthy human individuals. The length of the CDR3 is 17 residues. V was clipped by 5 bases and J by 2 bases; unmatched bases: 11. CDR1 and CDR2 (germline): MNHEY, SMNVEV (reference sequence). Study-level findings and limits: Naive CD4 clonotype sharing across a few donors was 4.5% to 6%.

Method: immunoSEQ multiplex PCR; TCRdb's copy keeps in-frame clones and lacks some. The sample records 1.6 million or so clones, roughly 98.5% being singletons. As concerns this clone: Its antigen remains unidentified.

The TCR comes from a man aged 25-40 years in good health. This chain links TRBV27 with TRBJ2-3; 9 bases are shared with TRBD1. Sequenced: naive CD4+ T cells sorted from blood. This sample's subset: CD45RA+ positively selected. CDR3 DNA sequence: TGTGCCAGCAGTGTAACGACCGGGACAGGGTACACAGATACGCAGTATTTT. Amino acids: CASSVTTGTGYTDTQYF.